This TCR beta chain was recovered during a study of post-analysis software for immune sequencing data (dated by TCRdb to between 2014 and 2016). Context from the whole study: Relapsing-remitting, secondary progressive and progressive-relapsing multiple sclerosis were recorded as disease courses, and subtype annotation was lacking for some patients. The patient repertoires were compared against approximately ten previously published healthy control repertoires obtained from donors aged about 6 to 27 years. A subset of samples was prepared in parallel using single-end sample barcoding, then pooled and co-amplified after Illumina adapter ligation. Overall results and qualifications from the work: Compared with controls, multiple sclerosis patients had significantly lower normalized Chao1 diversity, a finding suggesting substantial peripheral T-cell clonal expansion. Roughly 5 TRBV segments, including TRBV5-6, TRBV5-1 and TRBV20-1, were significantly more frequent in patients than controls. Direct clustering with F measure showed strong co-clustering of samples prepared in the same batch, prompting a batch-effect correction. The control group was slightly older than the multiple sclerosis patient group.

Library generation was performed with PCR. Sequenced using an Illumina HiSeq 2500. Unique molecular identifiers were incorporated into TCR beta cDNA libraries to reduce PCR and sequencing biases. Some 500,000 cDNA molecules were obtained per 1 to 10 million input T cells, so each molecule approximated one T cell. The patient libraries were prepared and sequenced with the same protocol used for the earlier healthy control dataset. Samples belonging to the same batch were prepared together, multiplexed and sequenced on a shared HiSeq lane. The source study handled its data this way. MIGEC handled the raw barcoded reads, throwing out single-read molecular identifier groups before consensus assembly and CDR3 extraction. VDJtools was used for post-analysis of the clonotype tables, with diversity normalized by down-sampling every dataset to the smallest sample size. Repertoire overlap clustering matched CDR3 amino acid but not nucleotide sequences to correct batch-related cross-sample contamination. The public reads were reanalyzed by TCRdb: fastp trimming at Q25, MiXCR alignment, in-frame beta chains only. CDR3 protein duplicates are merged, each entry listing the most common genes and DNA. V and J calls and clone size were set by TCRdb, not the authors. The sample yields approximately 690,000 distinct CDR3 sequences; approximately 59% were counted once. Roughly 10% of the sample comes from the top ten.

As for this clonotype: What this receptor recognizes is not known. Base qualities are not at hand, and no much larger clone is one base apart.

TCR beta repertoires were profiled from peripheral blood of over 10 young patients with multiple sclerosis to demonstrate the VDJtools post-analysis software. Multiple sclerosis patients were children and adolescents aged about 6 to 15 years. V lost 6 bases and J lost 8 bases; the stretch between them is 12 bases long. The CDR3 runs 12 residues from the cysteine to the phenylalanine. The CDR3 DNA has 36 bases and is translated from base 1. The germline V gene provides CDR1 MNHEY and CDR2 SVGEGT. The receptor chain draws on TRBV6-2 or TRBV6-3 and TRBJ2-3; no D gene is confidently identified. What was sequenced was blood. This TCR was sampled from a girl aged 2 to 9 with multiple sclerosis. The DNA sequence is given as TGTGCCAGCAGAAGGGTGGGCGGTACGCAGTATTTT. It specifies CASRRVGGTQYF.